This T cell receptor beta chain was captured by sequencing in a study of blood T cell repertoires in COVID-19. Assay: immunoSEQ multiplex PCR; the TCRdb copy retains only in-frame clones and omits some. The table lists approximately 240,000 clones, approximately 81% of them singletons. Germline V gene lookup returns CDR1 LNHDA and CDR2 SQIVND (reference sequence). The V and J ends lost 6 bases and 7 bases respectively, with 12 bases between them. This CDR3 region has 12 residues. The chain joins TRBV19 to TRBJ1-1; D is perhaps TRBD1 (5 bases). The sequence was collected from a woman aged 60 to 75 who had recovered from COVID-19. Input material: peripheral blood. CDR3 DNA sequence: TGTGCCAGTAGGACAGCAGTAGATGAAGCTTTCTTT. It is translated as CASRTAVDEAFF.